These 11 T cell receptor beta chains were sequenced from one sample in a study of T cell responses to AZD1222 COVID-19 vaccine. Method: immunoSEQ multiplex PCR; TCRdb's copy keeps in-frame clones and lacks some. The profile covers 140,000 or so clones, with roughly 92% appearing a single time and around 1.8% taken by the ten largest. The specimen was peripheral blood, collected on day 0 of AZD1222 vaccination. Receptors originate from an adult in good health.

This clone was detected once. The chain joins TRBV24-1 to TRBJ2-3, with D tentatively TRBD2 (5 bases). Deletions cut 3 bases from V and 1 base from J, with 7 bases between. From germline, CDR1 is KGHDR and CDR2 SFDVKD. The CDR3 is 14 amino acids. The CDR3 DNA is TGTGCCACCAGTGATACCGGGGGCACAGATACGCAGTATTTT. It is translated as CATSDTGGTDTQYF.

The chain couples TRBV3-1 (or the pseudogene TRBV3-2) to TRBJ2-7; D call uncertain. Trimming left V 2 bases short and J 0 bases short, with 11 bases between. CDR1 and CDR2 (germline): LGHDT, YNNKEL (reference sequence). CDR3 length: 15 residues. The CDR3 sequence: CASSQPSTLSYEQYF. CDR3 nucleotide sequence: TGTGCCAGCAGCCAACCATCAACCCTCTCCTACGAGCAGTACTTC.

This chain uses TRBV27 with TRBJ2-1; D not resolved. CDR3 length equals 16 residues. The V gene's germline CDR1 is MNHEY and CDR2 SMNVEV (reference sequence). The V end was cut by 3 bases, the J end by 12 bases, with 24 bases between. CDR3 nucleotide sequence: TGTGCCAGCAGTTTTAGTGCCCAGCGATGGGGTGATGGGCAGTTCTTC. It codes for CASSFSAQRWGDGQFF.

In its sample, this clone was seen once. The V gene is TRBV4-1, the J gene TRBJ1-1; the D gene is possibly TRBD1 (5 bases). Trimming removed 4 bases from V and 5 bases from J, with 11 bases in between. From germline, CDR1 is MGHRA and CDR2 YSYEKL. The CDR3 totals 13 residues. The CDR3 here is CASSRSEGTEAFF. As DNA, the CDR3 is TGCGCCAGCAGCCGTTCCGAGGGGACTGAAGCTTTCTTT.

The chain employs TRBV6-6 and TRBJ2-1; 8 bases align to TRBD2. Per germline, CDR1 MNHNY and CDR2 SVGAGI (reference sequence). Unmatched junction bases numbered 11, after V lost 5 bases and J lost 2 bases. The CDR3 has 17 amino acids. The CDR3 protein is CASSQNGRLAPYNEQFF. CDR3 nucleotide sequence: TGTGCCAGCAGTCAAAACGGTAGACTAGCGCCCTACAATGAGCAGTTCTTC.

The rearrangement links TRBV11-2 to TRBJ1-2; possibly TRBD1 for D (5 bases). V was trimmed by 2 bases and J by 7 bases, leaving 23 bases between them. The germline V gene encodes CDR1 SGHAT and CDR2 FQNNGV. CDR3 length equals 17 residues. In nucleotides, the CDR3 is TGTGCCAGCAGCTTAAATTCAGTGGGGGGGTGGCTTTTTGGCTACACCTTC. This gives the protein CASSLNSVGGWLFGYTF.

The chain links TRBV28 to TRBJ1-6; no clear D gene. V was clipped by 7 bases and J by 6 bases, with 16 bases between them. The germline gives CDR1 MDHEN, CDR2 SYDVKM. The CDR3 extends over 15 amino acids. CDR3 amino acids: CASTQRVGFNSPLHF. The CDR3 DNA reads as TGTGCCAGCACCCAACGTGTGGGGTTTAATTCACCCCTCCACTTT.

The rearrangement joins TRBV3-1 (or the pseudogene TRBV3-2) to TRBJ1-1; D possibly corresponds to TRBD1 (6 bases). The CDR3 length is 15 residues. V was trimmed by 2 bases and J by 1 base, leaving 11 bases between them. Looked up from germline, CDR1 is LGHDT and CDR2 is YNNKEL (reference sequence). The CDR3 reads CASSQLDSANTEAFF. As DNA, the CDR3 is TGTGCCAGCAGCCAACTGGACAGCGCGAACACTGAAGCTTTCTTT.

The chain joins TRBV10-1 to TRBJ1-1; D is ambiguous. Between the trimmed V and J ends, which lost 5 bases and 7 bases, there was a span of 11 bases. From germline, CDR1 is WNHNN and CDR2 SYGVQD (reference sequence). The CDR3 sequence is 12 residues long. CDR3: CASSYPGREAFF. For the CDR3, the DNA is TGCGCCAGCAGTTACCCGGGCCGTGAAGCTTTCTTT.

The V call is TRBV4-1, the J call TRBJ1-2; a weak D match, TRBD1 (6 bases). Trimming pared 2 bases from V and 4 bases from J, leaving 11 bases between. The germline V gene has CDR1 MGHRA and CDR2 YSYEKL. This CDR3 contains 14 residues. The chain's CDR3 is CASSQRQGSYGYTF. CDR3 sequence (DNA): TGCGCCAGCAGCCAACGGCAGGGGAGCTATGGCTACACCTTC.

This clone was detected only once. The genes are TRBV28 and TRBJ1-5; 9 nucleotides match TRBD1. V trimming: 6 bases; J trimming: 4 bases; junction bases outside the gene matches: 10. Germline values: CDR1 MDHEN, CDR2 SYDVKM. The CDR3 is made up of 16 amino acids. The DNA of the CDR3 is TGTGCCAGCAGGACCGGGACAGGGAAGGGAAATCAGCCCCAGCATTTT. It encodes CASRTGTGKGNQPQHF.